Sequencing of this T cell receptor (beta chain) was carried out in a study of OX40 agonist ivuxolimab in advanced cancers. Method: immunoSEQ multiplex PCR; TCRdb's copy keeps in-frame clones and lacks some. The sample records some 64,000 clones, about 88% being singletons. As concerns this clone: As yet, its antigen is unknown.

General study points: Also showing low normalized T-cell clonal expansion were some of the nonresponders.

Per germline, CDR1 DFQATT and CDR2 SNEGSKA (reference sequence). The V end was cut by 6 bases, the J end by 12 bases, with 16 bases between. CDR3 length: 11 amino acids. The rearrangement links TRBV20-1 to TRBJ2-3, with D perhaps TRBD1 (6 bases). The receptor was derived from an adult with an advanced solid tumor such as melanoma, head and neck, liver or kidney cancer. The starting material was CD4+ or CD8+ T cells sorted from blood, obtained in a trial of the OX40 agonist ivuxolimab. For the CDR3, the DNA is TGCAGTGCCGAAGGGGGTCTACAACAGTATTTT. This encodes CSAEGGLQQYF.